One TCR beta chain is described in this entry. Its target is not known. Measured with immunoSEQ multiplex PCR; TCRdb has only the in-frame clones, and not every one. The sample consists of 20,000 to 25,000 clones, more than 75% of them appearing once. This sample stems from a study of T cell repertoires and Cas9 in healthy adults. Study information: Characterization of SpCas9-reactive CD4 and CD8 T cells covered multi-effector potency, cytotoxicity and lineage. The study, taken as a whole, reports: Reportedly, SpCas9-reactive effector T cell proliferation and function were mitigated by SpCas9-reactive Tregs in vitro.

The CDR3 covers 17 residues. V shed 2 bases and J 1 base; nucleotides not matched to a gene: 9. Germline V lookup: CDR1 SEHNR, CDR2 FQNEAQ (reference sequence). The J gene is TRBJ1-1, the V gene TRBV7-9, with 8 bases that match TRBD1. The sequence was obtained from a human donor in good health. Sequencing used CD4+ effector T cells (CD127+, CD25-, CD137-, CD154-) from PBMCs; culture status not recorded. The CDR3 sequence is CASSLYGAGGGNTEAFF. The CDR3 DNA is TGTGCCAGCAGCTTATACGGGGCAGGGGGCGGGAACACTGAAGCTTTCTTT. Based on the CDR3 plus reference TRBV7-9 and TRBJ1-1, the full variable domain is DTGVSQNPRHKITKRGQNVTFRCDPISEHNRLYWYRQTLGQGPEFLTYFQNEAQLEKSRLLSDRFSAERPKGSFSTLEIQRTEQGDSAMYLCASSLYGAGGGNTEAFFGQGTRLTVV.